This T cell receptor beta chain was retrieved from a study of CXCR3-negative and CXCR3-positive naive CD8 T cells. About the research overall: Sequencing gave around 140 million TRB reads overall, about 1.5 +/- 0.3 million per library. Findings and caveats of the study: Higher TRB CDR3 hydrophobicity marked CXCR3-positive naive cells relative to CXCR3-negative naive cells. Similarly elevated diversity marked both naive subsets, with memory CD8+ cells showing far lower diversity.

CD8+ T cell subsets were each sorted in triplicate, 250,000 to 300,000 cells apiece. The naive CD8+ gate required CD45RO-CCR7+CD27+CD95- phenotype. Preparation of TRB cDNA libraries relied on 5' RACE carrying UMI labels. TCRdb processed the 5' RACE reads again and assigns one entry to each CDR3 protein, with no DNA. This sample contains about 90,000 distinct CDR3 sequences. As concerns this clonotype: Its specificity is not known.

This CDR3 region has 17 residues. From germline, CDR1 is LGHNA and CDR2 YSLEER. The specimen was naive CXCR3+ CD8+ T cells from blood. The subset is: CD45RO-CCR7+CD27+CD95- naive CD8+ T cells expressing CXCR3 (TNR3+). The TCR sequence derives from a human donor in good health. Some clones in this sample may be carry-over from other donors' samples. This chain joins TRBV4-3 and TRBJ2-2; TCRdb's assignment of TRBD2 cannot be checked, as there is no DNA. CDR3 in amino acids: CASRYTEAGGNTGELFF.